A single sample is the source of the 13 T cell receptor beta chains below, sequenced in a study of blood T cell repertoires in COVID-19 (dated by TCRdb to 2020 to 2021). Receptors were amplified or captured by the immunoSEQ multiplex PCR assay. In its TCRdb copy, this immuneACCESS table keeps in-frame sequences only and misses some clones. Where compared with another copy, unresolved V genes explain less than half of these, and the others have no known cause. This sample comprises 65,000 to 80,000 clones, approximately 78% of them detected only once. Under 35% of the sample is taken by the ten largest. The sample consisted of peripheral blood. All receptors derive from a human donor in a cohort sampled during active COVID-19.

The count of this clone is one. At one end, the junction sequence differs from germline, possibly due to a read error. V and J are TRBV6-5 and TRBJ1-5; D ambiguous. This CDR3 has 13 residues. CDR1 and CDR2 (germline): MNHEY, SVGAGI. CDR3 in DNA: TGTGCCAGCCGTTATGGGAGGGATCAGCCCCAGCATTTT. This translates into CASRYGRDQPQHF.

The chain employs TRBV19 and TRBJ1-6; D uncertain. CDR3 length: 14 amino acids. The germline V gene encodes CDR1 LNHDA and CDR2 SQIVND (reference sequence). V lost 4 bases and J 8 bases, leaving 12 bases between the germline ends. CDR3 amino acids: CASSTNTDYSPLHF. The CDR3 DNA sequence: TGTGCCAGTAGTACGAACACGGACTATTCACCCCTCCACTTT.

The table lists this clone with a count of one. The rearrangement uses TRBV5-4 and TRBJ2-1, with 13 bases that match TRBD2. The germline CDR1 and CDR2 sequences are SGHNT and YYREEE (reference sequence). CDR3 length equals 15 residues. The ends lost 2 bases at V and 7 bases at J; junction bases unmatched: 3. The CDR3 sequence: CASSLTSGGANEQFF. In nucleotides, the CDR3 is TGTGCCAGCAGCTTAACTAGCGGGGGGGCGAATGAGCAGTTCTTC.

The chain is built from TRBV5-1 and TRBJ2-3, with 11 bases lining up with TRBD1. The ends lost 0 bases at V and 4 bases at J; junction bases unmatched: 7. Per germline, CDR1 SGHRS and CDR2 YFSETQ. CDR3 size: 17 residues. The DNA of the CDR3 is TGCGCCAGCAGCTTGGTGACCGGGACAGGGGGGGCAGATACGCAGTATTTT. Translating gives CASSLVTGTGGADTQYF.

The chain joins TRBV19 to TRBJ1-1; D is unresolved. V lost 5 bases to trimming and J lost 1 base, with 11 bases between them. Looked up from germline, CDR1 is LNHDA and CDR2 is SQIVND (reference sequence). The CDR3 is 14 amino acids. The CDR3 nucleotides are TGTGCCAGTAGTGCGCGACATTGGAACACTGAAGCTTTCTTT. It yields the protein CASSARHWNTEAFF.

The table lists this clone with a few counts. CDR3 nucleotide sequence: TGTGCCAGTAGCATTAGCGGGGGGGCAAATGAGCAGTTCTTC. Translation: CASSISGGANEQFF. The V gene is TRBV19, the J gene TRBJ2-1; 11 bases align to TRBD2. This CDR3 is 14 amino acids long. CDR1 is LNHDA, CDR2 SQIVND, per germline (reference sequence). V lost 6 bases to trimming and J lost 7 bases; unmatched junction nucleotides: 5. The variable domain in full, completed from reference TRBV19 and TRBJ2-1, reads DGGITQSPKYLFRKEGQNVTLSCEQNLNHDAMYWYRQDPGQGLRLIYYSQIVNDFQKGDIAEGYSVSREKKESFPLTVTSAQKNPTAFYLCASSISGGANEQFFGPGTRLTVL.

This sequence joins TRBV5-1 and TRBJ2-1; 11 bases align to TRBD1. V was pared by 4 bases and J by 7 bases, with 13 bases of the junction left unmatched. The CDR3 spans 17 residues. Germline CDR1 is SGHRS and CDR2 is YFSETQ. In nucleotides, the CDR3 is TGCGCCAGCAGCGCGTCGACGGGACAGGGGGTTGGGAATGAGCAGTTCTTC. Translating gives CASSASTGQGVGNEQFF.

This chain joins TRBV15 and TRBJ2-3; TRBD2 agrees at 11 bases. The CDR3 is 18 residues long. Germline V gene sequence: CDR1 LNHNV, CDR2 YYDKDF (reference sequence). The V gene end was trimmed by 7 bases and the J gene end by 6 bases; junction bases not matched to a gene: 18. Written as DNA, the CDR3 is TGTGCCACCAACACCCCAGGGCTAGCGGGGGGCCGGGCCGATACGCAGTATTTT. The encoded protein is CATNTPGLAGGRADTQYF.

The J gene is TRBJ2-5, the V gene TRBV18; 8 nucleotides match TRBD1. Losses at the gene ends were 3 bases for V and 2 bases for J; bases not matched to a gene: 8. The CDR3 runs 16 residues. CDR1 and CDR2 (germline): KGHSH, LQKENI. The CDR3 bases are TGTGCCAGCTCACCCAATAGTGGACAGGGTCAAGAGACCCAGTACTTC. Its translation is CASSPNSGQGQETQYF.

This chain joins TRBV7-3 and TRBJ2-6; D not certain. Germline-derived CDR1 and CDR2 are SGHTA and FQGTGA. V lost 5 bases and J lost 0, with 8 bases in between. The CDR3 consists of 15 residues. CDR3 sequence (DNA): TGTGCCAGCAGCCGTGGCGGCTCTGGGGCCAACGTCCTGACTTTC. Translation gives CASSRGGSGANVLTF.

This clone has only one observation. The gene calls are TRBV7-6 and TRBJ2-2; TRBD1 matches 9 bases. The germline gives CDR1 SGHVS, CDR2 FNYEAQ. The J segment lost 7 bases and the V segment lost 5 bases, leaving 5 bases of the junction unmatched. The CDR3 sequence is 14 residues long. CDR3: CASSPQGAGGELFF. DNA of the CDR3: TGTGCCAGCAGCCCACAGGGGGCTGGCGGGGAGCTGTTTTTT. The full variable domain, in which reference TRBV7-6 and TRBJ2-2 provide the parts outside the CDR3, is GAGVSQSPRYKVTKRGQDVALRCDPISGHVSLYWYRQALGQGPEFLTYFNYEAQQDKSGLPNDRFSAERPEGSISTLTIQRTEQRDSAMYRCASSPQGAGGELFFGEGSRLTVL.

The gene calls are TRBV6-1 and TRBJ1-1; D possibly corresponds to TRBD1 (6 bases). The CDR3 has 15 amino acids. The germline V and J ends were trimmed by 2 bases and 3 bases, with 13 bases remaining between them. Per the germline V gene, CDR1 is MNHNS and CDR2 is SASEGT. Here the CDR3 reads CASSENRARDTEAFF. The CDR3 DNA follows: TGTGCCAGCAGTGAAAACAGGGCTCGGGACACTGAAGCTTTCTTT.

The chain links TRBV7-2 to TRBJ2-1; maybe TRBD2 (6 bases). The CDR3 consists of 16 residues. V was trimmed by 5 bases and J by 3 bases, leaving 17 bases between them. Germline-derived CDR1 and CDR2 are SGHTA and FQGNSA. The CDR3 region is CASSEFGTSNYNEQFF. CDR3 nucleotide sequence: TGTGCCAGCAGCGAGTTTGGGACTTCCAACTACAATGAGCAGTTCTTC.